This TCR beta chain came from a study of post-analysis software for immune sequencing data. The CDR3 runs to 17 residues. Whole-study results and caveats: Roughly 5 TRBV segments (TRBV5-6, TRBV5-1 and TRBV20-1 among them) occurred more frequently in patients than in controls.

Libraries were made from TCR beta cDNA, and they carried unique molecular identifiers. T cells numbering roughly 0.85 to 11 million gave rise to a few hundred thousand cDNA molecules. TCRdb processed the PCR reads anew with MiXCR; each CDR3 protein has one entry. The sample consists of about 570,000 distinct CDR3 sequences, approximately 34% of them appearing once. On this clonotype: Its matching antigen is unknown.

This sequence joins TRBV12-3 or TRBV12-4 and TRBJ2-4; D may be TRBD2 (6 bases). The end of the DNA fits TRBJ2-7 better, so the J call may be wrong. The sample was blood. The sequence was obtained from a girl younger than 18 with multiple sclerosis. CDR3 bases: TGTGCCAGCAGTTTACAGGTCGGGGGAAGGGGACCATACGAGCAGTACTTC. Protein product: CASSLQVGGRGPYEQYF.